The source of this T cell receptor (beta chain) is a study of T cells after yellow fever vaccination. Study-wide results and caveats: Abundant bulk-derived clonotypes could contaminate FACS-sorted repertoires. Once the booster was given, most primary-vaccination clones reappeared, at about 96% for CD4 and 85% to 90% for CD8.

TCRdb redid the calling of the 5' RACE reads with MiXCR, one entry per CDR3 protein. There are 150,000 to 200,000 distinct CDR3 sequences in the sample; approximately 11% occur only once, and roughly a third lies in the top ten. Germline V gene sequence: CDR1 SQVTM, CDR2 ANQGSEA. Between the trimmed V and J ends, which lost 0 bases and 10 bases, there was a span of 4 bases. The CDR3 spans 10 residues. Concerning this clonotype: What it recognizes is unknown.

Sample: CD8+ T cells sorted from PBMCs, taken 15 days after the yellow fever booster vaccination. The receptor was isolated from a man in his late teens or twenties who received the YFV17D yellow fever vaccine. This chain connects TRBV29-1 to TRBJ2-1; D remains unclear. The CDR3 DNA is TGCAGCGTTGAAGATTCGGAGCAGTTCTTC. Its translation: CSVEDSEQFF.